Presented here are 30 T cell receptor beta chains from one specimen sequenced in a study of chemoradiotherapy in HPV16-positive cancers. Generated by immunoSEQ multiplex PCR, the TCRdb table keeps only in-frame clones and is missing some. There are about 68,000 clones in the sample; about nine tenths occur only once, and 4% to 4.5% lies in the top ten. The sample here was blood, taken from a patient who underwent chemoradiotherapy. These receptors were taken from a human donor with HPV-associated anogenital cancer.

J is TRBJ1-3 and V is TRBV2; D not resolved. Germline V gene data show CDR1 as SNHLY and CDR2 as FYNNEI. This CDR3 comprises 14 residues. Trimming removed 3 bases from V and 1 base from J, with 7 bases in between. CDR3 in amino acids: CASSEWGSGNTIYF. In DNA, the CDR3 is TGTGCCAGCAGTGAGTGGGGATCTGGAAACACCATATATTTT.

This chain uses TRBV7-9 with TRBJ2-5; the D is unclear. This CDR3 comprises 13 residues. V lost 3 bases to trimming and J lost 5 bases, with 10 bases between them. Per the germline V gene, CDR1 is SEHNR and CDR2 is FQNEAQ (reference sequence). CDR3: CASSFFFSETQYF. DNA of the CDR3: TGTGCCAGCAGCTTCTTCTTCAGTGAGACCCAGTACTTC.

The chain joins TRBV9 to TRBJ2-7; tentative D call: TRBD2 (5 bases). V lost 2 bases and J 2 bases, leaving 14 bases between the germline ends. Germline assignment: CDR1 SGDLS and CDR2 YYNGEE. CDR3 length equals 15 residues. This chain's CDR3 is CASSVTDRGTYEQYF. The CDR3 nucleotides read TGTGCCAGCAGCGTCACAGATCGGGGTACCTACGAGCAGTACTTC.

For this clone: Relative to the germline gene, one junction end is altered; a read error may explain this. CDR3 sequence reads: CASSFDSSYEQYF. The CDR3 DNA reads as TGTGCTAGCAGCTTTGACAGCTCCTACGAGCAGTACTTC. The chain has TRBV7-7 and TRBJ2-7, with D possibly TRBD1 on 5 matching bases. The CDR3 runs to 13 residues. CDR1 is SSHAT and CDR2 is FNYEAQ in the germline V gene (reference sequence).

The chain joins TRBV7-9 to TRBJ2-2; tentatively, D is TRBD2 (6 bases). The CDR3 covers 14 residues. Germline CDR1 is SEHNR and CDR2 is FQNEAQ (reference sequence). Trimming took off 1 base at V and 6 bases at J, with 9 bases between the two ends. CDR3 loop: CASSLGLVPGELFF. The CDR3, as DNA: TGTGCCAGCAGCTTAGGACTAGTGCCCGGGGAGCTGTTTTTT.

The count of this clone is one. The chain employs TRBV18 and TRBJ1-3, with D possibly being TRBD1 (5 bases). CDR1 is KGHSH and CDR2 is LQKENI in the germline V gene. With 0 bases removed from V and 0 bases from J, the gap between germline ends came to 9 bases. This CDR3 comprises 16 residues. The CDR3 DNA follows: TGTGCCAGCTCACCACCGATGACAGTCTCTGGAAACACCATATATTTT. This codes for CASSPPMTVSGNTIYF.

The V and J genes are TRBV19 and TRBJ1-5; D is unresolved. V was cut by 3 bases and J by 6 bases, with 21 bases left in between. CDR1 and CDR2 from the germline V gene are LNHDA and SQIVND (reference sequence). This CDR3 contains 17 residues. In DNA, the CDR3 is TGTGCCAGTAGTATCGGGCTTTGGCAGTATAACGGTCAGCCCCAGCATTTT. Its protein is CASSIGLWQYNGQPQHF.

V gene TRBV6-1 combines with J gene TRBJ2-2; D is possibly TRBD1 (7 bases). Germline assignment: CDR1 MNHNS and CDR2 SASEGT. This CDR3 contains 16 residues. Trimming pared 3 bases from V and 1 base from J, leaving 12 bases between. The DNA for the CDR3 is TGTGCCAGCAGTGATGGAGGGGGCTTGAACACCGGGGAGCTGTTTTTT. Protein: CASSDGGGLNTGELFF.

The chain joins TRBV20-1 to TRBJ2-5; D remains ambiguous. V dropped 5 bases and J dropped 4 bases, with 8 bases sitting between them. There are 11 residues in the CDR3. Germline V gives CDR1 DFQATT, CDR2 SNEGSKA (reference sequence). CDR3 in DNA: TGCAGTGCTTCCCAGTCAGAGACCCAGTACTTC. The encoded protein is CSASQSETQYF.

There are a few counts of this clone. The genes are TRBV7-2 and TRBJ1-2; TRBD1 matches 10 bases. Trimming cost V 4 bases and J 5 bases; bases outside gene matches: 4. This CDR3 is 14 amino acids long. Germline CDR1 and CDR2: SGHTA and FQGNSA. In DNA, the CDR3 is TGTGCCAGCAGCTCCGGACAGGGGGAGTATGGCTACACCTTC. It translates to CASSSGQGEYGYTF.

The CDR3 here is CASSLVAGEYEQYF. As DNA, the CDR3 is TGCGCCAGCAGCTTGGTAGCGGGAGAATACGAGCAGTACTTC. This rearrangement joins TRBV5-1 to TRBJ2-7; 9 nucleotides match TRBD2. Trimming took 0 bases from V and 4 from J; bases not matched to a gene: 2. The CDR3 extends over 14 amino acids. Germline CDR1 is SGHRS and CDR2 is YFSETQ.

V gene TRBV28 combines with J gene TRBJ1-3, with D unresolved. V was pared by 2 bases and J by 0 bases, with 11 bases between. Germline values: CDR1 MDHEN, CDR2 SYDVKM. This CDR3 has 16 residues. The chain's CDR3 is CASSLVAASSGNTIYF. In DNA, the CDR3 is TGTGCCAGCAGTTTAGTTGCCGCAAGCTCTGGAAACACCATATATTTT.

This clone was detected only once. V is TRBV2 and J is TRBJ1-6; D not resolved. The germline V gene encodes CDR1 SNHLY and CDR2 FYNNEI. V dropped 7 bases and J dropped 14 bases, with 21 bases sitting between them. The CDR3 extends over 14 amino acids. CDR3 in amino acids: CASTTLLGTSALHF. DNA for the CDR3: TGTGCCAGCACTACCCTGTTGGGCACCAGTGCCCTCCACTTT.

The chain has TRBV6-5 and TRBJ2-3; TRBD2 is a possible D gene (5 bases). Between the trimmed V and J ends, which lost 11 bases and 4 bases, there was a span of 19 bases. The CDR3 has 14 amino acids. Germline V CDR1 and CDR2: MNHEY, SVGAGI. In DNA form, the CDR3 reads TGTGCCGCCACACCAGAGGGAAGGTCAGATACGCAGTATTTT. It specifies CAATPEGRSDTQYF.

The chain uses TRBV2 and TRBJ1-2; 10 bases match TRBD1. Germline CDR1 reads SNHLY; CDR2 reads FYNNEI. The CDR3 covers 15 residues. The junction had 6 bases not matched to a gene; V was cut back by 1 base and J by 7 bases. The CDR3 nucleotides are TGTGCCAGCAGTGAAGTATCGGGGGACAGGGGTGGCTACACCTTC. Its translation is CASSEVSGDRGGYTF.

The rearrangement links TRBV19 to TRBJ1-2; 8 nucleotides agree with TRBD1. In germline, CDR1 is LNHDA, CDR2 SQIVND (reference sequence). This CDR3 is built from 13 residues. The V gene end was trimmed by 7 bases and the J gene end by 2 bases; junction bases not matched to a gene: 3. CDR3 sequence (DNA): TGTGCCAGTACCGGACAGGGAAACTATGGCTACACCTTC. It is translated as CASTGQGNYGYTF.

The chain links TRBV7-2 to TRBJ1-3, with D possibly matching TRBD1 (6 bases). CDR3 length: 17 amino acids. Trimming took 5 bases from V and 1 from J, leaving 18 bases between them. Germline values: CDR1 SGHTA, CDR2 FQGNSA. The CDR3: CASSRGQFGGSGNTIYF. DNA for the CDR3: TGTGCCAGCAGCCGAGGACAGTTCGGGGGGTCTGGAAACACCATATATTTT.

This clone was picked up one time. The chain couples TRBV28 to TRBJ2-1; TRBD1 aligns across 7 bases. V lost 4 bases and J lost 4; bases outside the gene matches: 4. Germline lookup yields CDR1 MDHEN and CDR2 SYDVKM. This CDR3 comprises 14 residues. The CDR3 sequence: CASSSYRGYNEQFF. CDR3 coding DNA: TGTGCCAGCAGTTCGTACAGGGGATACAATGAGCAGTTCTTC. The variable domain in full, completed from reference TRBV28 and TRBJ2-1, reads DVKVTQSSRYLVKRTGEKVFLECVQDMDHENMFWYRQDPGLGLRLIYFSYDVKMKEKGDIPEGYSVSREKKERFSLILESASTNQTSMYLCASSSYRGYNEQFFGPGTRLTVL.

The chain uses TRBV19 and TRBJ1-5; D gene ambiguous. V lost 7 bases to trimming and J lost 6 bases, with 19 bases between them. Per the germline V gene, CDR1 is LNHDA and CDR2 is SQIVND (reference sequence). The CDR3 loop spans 15 amino acids. The CDR3: CASNQKYGELQPQHF. CDR3 coding DNA: TGTGCCAGTAACCAAAAGTACGGAGAGCTTCAGCCCCAGCATTTT.

The rearrangement links TRBV11-2 to TRBJ2-7; maybe TRBD2 (5 bases). Germline CDR1 reads SGHAT; CDR2 reads FQNNGV. Trimming cost V 5 bases and J 3 bases, with 14 bases left between them. The CDR3 totals 14 residues. The CDR3 nucleotides are TGTGCCAGCAGCCATCCCGGGATCTTCTACGAGCAGTACTTC. Its protein product is CASSHPGIFYEQYF.

The rearrangement uses TRBV18 and TRBJ2-7, with D unresolved. V lost 0 bases and J 2 bases, leaving 11 bases between the germline ends. This CDR3 has 15 residues. The germline V gene encodes CDR1 KGHSH and CDR2 LQKENI. CDR3 protein: CASSPPPASTYEQYF. The CDR3 nucleotides read TGTGCCAGCTCACCACCCCCGGCGTCGACCTACGAGCAGTACTTC.

V and J are TRBV2 and TRBJ1-1; a weak D match, TRBD1 (5 bases). This CDR3 is built from 12 residues. V lost 6 bases to trimming and J lost 5 bases, with 10 bases between them. Germline loops: CDR1 SNHLY, CDR2 FYNNEI. The CDR3 spells CASRQVRTEAFF. CDR3 sequence (DNA): TGTGCCAGCAGACAGGTGAGGACTGAAGCTTTCTTT.

About this clone: Other DNA sequences in the same sample also yield this CDR3. The rearrangement uses TRBV5-1 and TRBJ2-7; TRBD1 or TRBD2 may be the D gene (6 bases each). Germline V gene data show CDR1 as SGHRS and CDR2 as YFSETQ. The CDR3 covers 16 residues. Trimming pared 0 bases from V and 0 bases from J, leaving 13 bases between. CDR3 loop: CASSLAQGGGSYEQYF. CDR3 bases: TGCGCCAGCAGCTTGGCACAAGGAGGGGGCTCCTACGAGCAGTACTTC.

In DNA, the CDR3 is TGTGCCAGCAGCCCCGCGGGGCTGGGCACTGAAGCTTTCTTT. As protein: CASSPAGLGTEAFF. The rearrangement joins TRBV13 to TRBJ1-1, with TRBD1 as a possible D gene (5 bases). This CDR3 is 14 amino acids long. Germline V lookup: CDR1 PRHDT, CDR2 FYEKMQ (reference sequence). Trimming removed 5 bases at V and 4 bases at J, with 14 bases between.

This clone was seen more than once but under ten times. V usage is TRBV5-1 and J usage is TRBJ2-2; D might be TRBD1 or TRBD2, each matching 5 bases. Germline assignment: CDR1 SGHRS and CDR2 YFSETQ. The CDR3 has 16 amino acids. V lost 5 bases to trimming and J lost 1 base, with 15 bases between them. DNA for the CDR3: TGCGCCAGCAGGCGGGCAGGGAACCTGAACACCGGGGAGCTGTTTTTT. Its protein is CASRRAGNLNTGELFF.

In this sample, this clone turned up a few times. The chain couples TRBV5-4 to TRBJ1-2; D gene unclear. Germline-derived CDR1 and CDR2 are SGHNT and YYREEE (reference sequence). V shed 4 bases and J shed 7 bases, with 8 bases lying between them. This CDR3 contains 11 residues. The DNA for the CDR3 is TGTGCCAGCAGCGCCAGAGGTGGCTACACCTTC. It codes for CASSARGGYTF.

CDR3 coding DNA: TGTGCCAGCAGTTCATACCGGGTTTCGACCTACGAGCAGTACTTC. Protein sequence: CASSSYRVSTYEQYF. The V gene is TRBV28, the J gene TRBJ2-7; D not certain. V gave up 4 bases and J gave up 2 bases, with 15 bases separating them. The CDR3 runs to 15 residues. Germline loops: CDR1 MDHEN, CDR2 SYDVKM.

This chain links TRBV5-1 with TRBJ2-5; a possible D gene is TRBD1 (6 bases). Trimming left V 4 bases short and J 4 bases short, with 17 bases between. This CDR3 is 15 amino acids long. The germline V gene encodes CDR1 SGHRS and CDR2 YFSETQ. This CDR3 reads CASSATGSRRETQYF. CDR3 sequence (DNA): TGCGCCAGCAGCGCAACAGGGTCCCGGAGAGAGACCCAGTACTTC. The complete variable domain, with remaining parts taken from reference TRBV5-1 and TRBJ2-5, reads KAGVTQTPRYLIKTRGQQVTLSCSPISGHRSVSWYQQTPGQGLQFLFEYFSETQRNKGNFPGRFSGRQFSNSRSEMNVSTLELGDSALYLCASSATGSRRETQYFGPGTRLLVL.

The V and J genes are TRBV29-1 and TRBJ1-1; no reliable D call. Trimming cost V 4 bases and J 6 bases, with 12 bases left between them. CDR1 is SQVTM and CDR2 is ANQGSEA in the germline V gene. The CDR3 totals 12 residues. CDR3 residues: CSVAGGRAEAFF. CDR3 bases: TGCAGCGTTGCGGGCGGGAGGGCTGAAGCTTTCTTT.

V is TRBV9 and J is TRBJ2-1, with 10 positions matching TRBD2. Germline V gives CDR1 SGDLS, CDR2 YYNGEE. This CDR3 region has 18 residues. V shed 4 bases, J shed 1 base, and the junction held 11 bases outside the gene matches. CDR3 bases: TGTGCCAGCAGCCCCAGCGGGGGGGCCCCCCCGTCCTACAATGAGCAGTTCTTC. This sequence encodes CASSPSGGAPPSYNEQFF.